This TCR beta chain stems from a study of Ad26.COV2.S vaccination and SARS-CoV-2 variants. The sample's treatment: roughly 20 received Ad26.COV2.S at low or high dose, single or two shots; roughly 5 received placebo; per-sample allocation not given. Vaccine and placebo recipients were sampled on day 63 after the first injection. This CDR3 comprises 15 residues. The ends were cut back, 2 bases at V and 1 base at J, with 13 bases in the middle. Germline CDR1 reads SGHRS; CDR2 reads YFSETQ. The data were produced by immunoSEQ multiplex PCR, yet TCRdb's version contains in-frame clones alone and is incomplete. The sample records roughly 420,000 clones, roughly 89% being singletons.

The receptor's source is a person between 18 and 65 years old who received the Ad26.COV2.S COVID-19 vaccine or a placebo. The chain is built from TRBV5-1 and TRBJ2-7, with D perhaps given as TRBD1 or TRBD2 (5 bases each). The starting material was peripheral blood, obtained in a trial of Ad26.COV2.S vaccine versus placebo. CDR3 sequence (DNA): TGCGCCAGCAGCTTTGGCAGGGAGCGTTCCTACGAGCAGTACTTC. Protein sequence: CASSFGRERSYEQYF.